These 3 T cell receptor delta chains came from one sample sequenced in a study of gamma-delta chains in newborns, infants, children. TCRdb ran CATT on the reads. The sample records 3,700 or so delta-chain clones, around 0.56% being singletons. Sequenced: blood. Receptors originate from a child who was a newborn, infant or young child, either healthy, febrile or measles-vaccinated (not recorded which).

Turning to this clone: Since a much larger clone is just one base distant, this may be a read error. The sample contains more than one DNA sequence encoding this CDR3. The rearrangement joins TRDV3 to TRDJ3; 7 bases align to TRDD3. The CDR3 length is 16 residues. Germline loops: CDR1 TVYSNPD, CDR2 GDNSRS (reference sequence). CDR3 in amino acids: CAFTGGRSWDTRQMFF. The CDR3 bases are TGTGCCTTTACTGGGGGCCGCTCCTGGGACACCCGACAGATGTTTTTT.

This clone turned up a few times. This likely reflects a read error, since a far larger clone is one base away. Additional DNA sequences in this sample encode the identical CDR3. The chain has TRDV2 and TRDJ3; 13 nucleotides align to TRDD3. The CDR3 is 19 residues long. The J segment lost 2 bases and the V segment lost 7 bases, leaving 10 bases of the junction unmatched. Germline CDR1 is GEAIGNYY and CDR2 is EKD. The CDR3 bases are TGTGCCTGCGACTTTACTGGGGGATACGCCACCTGGGACACCCGACAGATGTTTTTC. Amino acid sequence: CACDFTGGYATWDTRQMFF.

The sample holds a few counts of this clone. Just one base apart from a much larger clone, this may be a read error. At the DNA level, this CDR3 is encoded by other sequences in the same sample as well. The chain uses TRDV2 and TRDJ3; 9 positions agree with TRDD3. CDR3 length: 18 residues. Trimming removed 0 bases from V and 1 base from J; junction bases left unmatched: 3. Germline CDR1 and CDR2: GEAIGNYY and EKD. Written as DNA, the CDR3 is TGTGCCTGTGACACCTGGGGGATAAGTTCCTGGGACACCCGACAGATGTTTTTC. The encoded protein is CACDTWGISSWDTRQMFF.